A selection of T cell receptor beta chains follows, all from one sample in a study of T cells after yellow fever vaccination. TCRdb redid the calling of the 5' RACE reads with MiXCR, one entry per CDR3 protein. The data show about 140,000 distinct CDR3 sequences, roughly 8% seen once. Sequenced material: CD4+ T cells sorted from PBMCs, taken 5 days after the yellow fever booster vaccination. The receptors come from a man aged 30 to 45 who received the YFV17D yellow fever vaccine. Each CDR3 is given with its conserved first and last residue.

v_gene	j_gene	CDR3aa
TRBV12-3/TRBV12-4	TRBJ2-1	CASSFTSVTYNEQFF
TRBV20-1	TRBJ2-7	CSANRDGVGYEQYF
TRBV20-1	TRBJ2-3	CSARDTSGGGTDTQYF
TRBV7-2	TRBJ1-3	CASSPGPFPPAIYF
TRBV20-1	TRBJ2-1	CSASHRVEQFF
TRBV7-2	TRBJ2-1	CASSHNRVVGVEEQFF
TRBV7-9	TRBJ2-1	CASSSGWGQDKYNEQFF
TRBV11-2	TRBJ2-1	CASSLLLLAGGPSRDNEQFF
TRBV2	TRBJ1-2	CASSSYGYTF
TRBV20-1	TRBJ2-7	CSALREGRAYEQYF
TRBV2	TRBJ2-1	CASILDPAGYNEQFF
TRBV7-2	TRBJ2-3	CASSLFGPETDTQYF
TRBV5-6	TRBJ2-1	CASSFLSGRLSNEQFF
TRBV7-2	TRBJ2-7	CASSLNPPWAYEQYF
TRBV7-9	TRBJ1-6	CASSPGKENSPLHF
TRBV20-1	TRBJ1-2	CSARDRGYGYTF
TRBV12-3/TRBV12-4	TRBJ2-7	CASTGSMHSYEQYF
TRBV20-1	TRBJ2-7	CSAPLAGGAYEQYF
TRBV6-6	TRBJ2-5	CASSYGAEETQYF
TRBV5-1	TRBJ2-3	CASSLEGGRAGDTQYF
TRBV19	TRBJ1-1	CASSQSSNTEAFF
TRBV11-1	TRBJ2-5	CASSLAPGLSAGETQYF
TRBV3-1	TRBJ2-1	CASSRPTGFGYNEQFF
TRBV12-3/TRBV12-4	TRBJ2-3	CASSLGYRSTDTQYF
TRBV4-3	TRBJ1-5	CASSQDVGGNQPQHF
TRBV5-1	TRBJ2-1	CASSLGQGALISYNEQFF
TRBV4-3	TRBJ2-3	CASSQRVTDTQYF
TRBV19	TRBJ2-2	CASGFSGRDTGELFF
TRBV20-1	TRBJ2-3	CSARKGLAGAGDTQYF
TRBV5-4	TRBJ2-1	CASRLGQGSYNEQFF
TRBV20-1	TRBJ2-7	CSASLVLALAGTYEQYF
TRBV20-1	TRBJ2-7	CSAGQPLGEQYF
TRBV6-6	TRBJ2-1	CASTDRDEQFF
TRBV12-3/TRBV12-4	TRBJ1-6	CASSLSDRAAPLHF
TRBV5-1	TRBJ2-6	CASSGDVAGSGANVLTF
TRBV11-1	TRBJ1-1	CASSLLEGSEAFF
TRBV3-1	TRBJ1-4	CASSQDLRGKNEKLFF
TRBV4-2	TRBJ1-3	CASSQDSGNTIYF
TRBV5-1	TRBJ2-1	CASSLSGLGLYNEQFF
TRBV18	TRBJ2-7	CASSPQGQGYEQYF
TRBV7-2	TRBJ2-5	CASSLRGYQETQYF
TRBV28	TRBJ2-1	CASSGQGSNEQFF
TRBV18	TRBJ2-1	CASSFTGSYNEQFF
TRBV19	TRBJ2-4	CASSYIGTRVNIQYF
TRBV20-1	TRBJ2-1	CSAVTAGSLGARGEQFF
TRBV20-1	TRBJ1-5	CSASSYTYQRSNQPQHF
TRBV7-6	TRBJ2-5	CASSLARTAGQETQYF
TRBV7-6	TRBJ2-1	CASSLGSGRYNEQFF